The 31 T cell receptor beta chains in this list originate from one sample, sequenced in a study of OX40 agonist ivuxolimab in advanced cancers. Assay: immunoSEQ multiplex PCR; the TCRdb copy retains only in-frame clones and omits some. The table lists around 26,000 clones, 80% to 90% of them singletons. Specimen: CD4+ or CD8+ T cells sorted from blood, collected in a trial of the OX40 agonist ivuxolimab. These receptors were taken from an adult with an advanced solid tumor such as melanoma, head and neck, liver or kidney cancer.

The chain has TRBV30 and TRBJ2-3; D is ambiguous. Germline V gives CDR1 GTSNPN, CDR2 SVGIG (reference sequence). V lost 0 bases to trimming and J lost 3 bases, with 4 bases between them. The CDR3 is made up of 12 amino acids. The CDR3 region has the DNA TGTGCCTGGAGTGTCGGGACAGATACGCAGTATTTT. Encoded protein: CAWSVGTDTQYF.

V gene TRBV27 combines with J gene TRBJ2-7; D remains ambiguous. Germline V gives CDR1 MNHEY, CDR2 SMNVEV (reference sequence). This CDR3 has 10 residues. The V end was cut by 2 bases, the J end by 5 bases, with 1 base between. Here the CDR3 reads CASSLNEQYF. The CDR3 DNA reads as TGTGCCAGCAGTTTAAACGAGCAGTACTTC.

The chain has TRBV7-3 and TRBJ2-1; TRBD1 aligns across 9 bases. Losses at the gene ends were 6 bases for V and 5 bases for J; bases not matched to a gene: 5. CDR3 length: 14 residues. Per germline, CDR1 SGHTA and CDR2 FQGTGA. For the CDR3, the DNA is TGTGCCAGCAGTACAGGGGGCGCCCACAATGAGCAGTTCTTC. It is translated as CASSTGGAHNEQFF. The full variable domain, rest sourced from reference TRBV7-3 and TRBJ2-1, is GAGVSQTPSNKVTEKGKYVELRCDPISGHTALYWYRQSLGQGPEFLIYFQGTGAADDSGLPNDRFFAVRPEGSVSTLKIQRTERGDSAVYLCASSTGGAHNEQFFGPGTRLTVL.

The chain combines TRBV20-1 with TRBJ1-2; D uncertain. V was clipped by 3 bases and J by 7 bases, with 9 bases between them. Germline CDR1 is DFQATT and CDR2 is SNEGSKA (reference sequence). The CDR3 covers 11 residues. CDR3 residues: CSASPVSGYTF. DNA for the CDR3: TGCAGTGCTAGTCCGGTGAGTGGCTACACCTTC.

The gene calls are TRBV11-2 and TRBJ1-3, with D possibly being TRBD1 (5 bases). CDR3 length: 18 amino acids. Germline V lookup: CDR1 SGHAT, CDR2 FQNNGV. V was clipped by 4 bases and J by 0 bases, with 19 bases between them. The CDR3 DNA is TGTGCCAGCAGCTCGAAACCGCGGGGGGGACGCTCTGGAAACACCATATATTTT. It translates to CASSSKPRGGRSGNTIYF.

The chain's CDR3 is CASSSGQGSPNYGYTF. The CDR3 nucleotides are TGTGCCAGCAGCTCGGGACAGGGGTCCCCTAACTATGGCTACACCTTC. The genes are TRBV7-9 and TRBJ1-2; TRBD1 agrees at 10 bases. With 4 bases clipped from V and 0 bases from J, the junction kept 5 bases outside the gene matches. Germline assignment: CDR1 SEHNR and CDR2 FQNEAQ (reference sequence). The CDR3 extends over 16 amino acids.

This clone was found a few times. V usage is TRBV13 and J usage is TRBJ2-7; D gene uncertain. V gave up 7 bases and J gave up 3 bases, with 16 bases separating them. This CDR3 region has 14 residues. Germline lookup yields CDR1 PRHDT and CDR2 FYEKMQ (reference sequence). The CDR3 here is CASTPKGSFYEQYF. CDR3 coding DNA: TGTGCCAGCACCCCCAAAGGGTCCTTCTACGAGCAGTACTTC.

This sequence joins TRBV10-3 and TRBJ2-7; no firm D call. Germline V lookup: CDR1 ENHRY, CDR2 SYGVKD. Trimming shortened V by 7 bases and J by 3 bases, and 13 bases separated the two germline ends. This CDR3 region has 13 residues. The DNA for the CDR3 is TGTGCCATCACCGTTGGGTCCCGCTACGAGCAGTACTTC. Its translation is CAITVGSRYEQYF.

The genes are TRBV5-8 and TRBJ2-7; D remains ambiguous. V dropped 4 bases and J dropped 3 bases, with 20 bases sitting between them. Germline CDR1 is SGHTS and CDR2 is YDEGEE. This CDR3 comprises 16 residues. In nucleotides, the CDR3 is TGTGCCAGCAGCAAGTCGAGAGTAGCTCCTATCTACGAGCAGTACTTC. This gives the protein CASSKSRVAPIYEQYF.

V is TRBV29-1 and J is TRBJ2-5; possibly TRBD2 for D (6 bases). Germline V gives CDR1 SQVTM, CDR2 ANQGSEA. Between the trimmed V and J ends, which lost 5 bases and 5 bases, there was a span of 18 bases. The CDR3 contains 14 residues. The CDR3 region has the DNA TGCAGCGTTCGGTCATGGGACTCCTCCGAGACCCAGTACTTC. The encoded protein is CSVRSWDSSETQYF.

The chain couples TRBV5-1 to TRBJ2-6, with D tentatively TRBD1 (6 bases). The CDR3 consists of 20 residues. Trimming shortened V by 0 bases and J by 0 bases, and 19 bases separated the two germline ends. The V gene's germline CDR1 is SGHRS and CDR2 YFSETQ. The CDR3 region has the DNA TGCGCCAGCAGCTTGGCCGGCCAGGGGCGGATAAGCTCTGGGGCCAACGTCCTGACTTTC. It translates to CASSLAGQGRISSGANVLTF.

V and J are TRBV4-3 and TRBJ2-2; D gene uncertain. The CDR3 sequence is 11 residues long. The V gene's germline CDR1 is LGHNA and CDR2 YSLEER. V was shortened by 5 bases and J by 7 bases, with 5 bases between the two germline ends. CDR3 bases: TGCGCCAGCAGCGGCGGCGGGGAGCTGTTTTTT. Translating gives CASSGGGELFF.

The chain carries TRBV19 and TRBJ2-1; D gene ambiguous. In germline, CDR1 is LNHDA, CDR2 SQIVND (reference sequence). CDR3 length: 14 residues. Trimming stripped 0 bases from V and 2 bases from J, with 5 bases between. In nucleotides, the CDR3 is TGTGCCAGTAGTATAGATCATACCTACAATGAGCAGTTCTTC. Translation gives CASSIDHTYNEQFF.

CDR3 region: CASSPGEGVNQPQHF. In DNA, the CDR3 is TGTGCCAGCAGCCCCGGGGAGGGGGTGAATCAGCCCCAGCATTTT. This rearrangement joins TRBV9 to TRBJ1-5, with D perhaps TRBD1 (6 bases). In germline, CDR1 is SGDLS, CDR2 YYNGEE. The CDR3 covers 15 residues. V was pared by 4 bases and J by 4 bases, with 15 bases between.

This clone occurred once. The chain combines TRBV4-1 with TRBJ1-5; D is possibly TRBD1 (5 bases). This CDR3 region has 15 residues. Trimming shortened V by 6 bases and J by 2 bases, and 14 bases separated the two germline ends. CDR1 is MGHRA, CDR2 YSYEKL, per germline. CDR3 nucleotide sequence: TGCGCCAGCAGGGCCAGGGACTCAGGCAATCAGCCCCAGCATTTT. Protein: CASRARDSGNQPQHF.

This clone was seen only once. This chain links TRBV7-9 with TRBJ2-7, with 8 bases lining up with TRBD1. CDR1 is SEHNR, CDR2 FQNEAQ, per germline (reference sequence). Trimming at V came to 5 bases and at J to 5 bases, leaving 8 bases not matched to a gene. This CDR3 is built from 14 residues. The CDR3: CASSQDRESHEQYF. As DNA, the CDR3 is TGTGCCAGCAGCCAGGACAGGGAGAGCCACGAGCAGTACTTC.

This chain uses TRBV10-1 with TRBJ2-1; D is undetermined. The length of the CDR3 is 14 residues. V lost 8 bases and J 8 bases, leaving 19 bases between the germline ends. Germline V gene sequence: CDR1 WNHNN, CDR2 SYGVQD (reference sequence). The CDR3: CASGDSVNRDEQFF. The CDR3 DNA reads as TGCGCCAGCGGAGACTCTGTGAATAGGGATGAGCAGTTCTTC.

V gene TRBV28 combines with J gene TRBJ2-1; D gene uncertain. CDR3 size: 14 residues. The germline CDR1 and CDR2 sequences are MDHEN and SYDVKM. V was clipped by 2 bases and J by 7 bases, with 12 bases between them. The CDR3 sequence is CASSLLGLQNEQFF. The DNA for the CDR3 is TGTGCCAGCAGTTTACTAGGTTTACAGAATGAGCAGTTCTTC.

The CDR3 protein is CASRGIGAGEQYF. The CDR3 DNA sequence: TGTGCCAGCAGGGGGATAGGGGCTGGCGAGCAGTACTTC. The chain carries TRBV6-1 and TRBJ2-7; a possible D gene is TRBD1 (5 bases). V lost 6 bases and J lost 6, with 15 bases in between. CDR1 MNHNS and CDR2 SASEGT come from the germline V gene. The CDR3 totals 13 residues.

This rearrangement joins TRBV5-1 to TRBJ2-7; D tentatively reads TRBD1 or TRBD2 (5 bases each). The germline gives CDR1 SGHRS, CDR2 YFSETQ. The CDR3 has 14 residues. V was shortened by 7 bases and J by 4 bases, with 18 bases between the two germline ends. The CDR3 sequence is CASALGVSVYEQYF. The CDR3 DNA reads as TGCGCCAGCGCCTTGGGGGTTAGCGTTTACGAGCAGTACTTC.

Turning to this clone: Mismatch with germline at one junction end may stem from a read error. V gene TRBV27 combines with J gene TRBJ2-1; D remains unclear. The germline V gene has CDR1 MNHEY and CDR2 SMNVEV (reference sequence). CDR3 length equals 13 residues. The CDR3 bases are TGTGTCAGCAGTGTAGACTCAGGCAATGAGCAGTTCTTC. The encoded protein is CVSSVDSGNEQFF.

This CDR3 reads CASSGKETQYF. The DNA of the CDR3 is TGTGCCAGCTCAGGGAAAGAGACCCAGTACTTC. This chain uses TRBV19 with TRBJ2-5, with TRBD1 as a possible D gene (5 bases). This CDR3 has 11 amino acids. Per the germline V gene, CDR1 is LNHDA and CDR2 is SQIVND (reference sequence). V was pared by 9 bases and J by 3 bases, with 8 bases between.

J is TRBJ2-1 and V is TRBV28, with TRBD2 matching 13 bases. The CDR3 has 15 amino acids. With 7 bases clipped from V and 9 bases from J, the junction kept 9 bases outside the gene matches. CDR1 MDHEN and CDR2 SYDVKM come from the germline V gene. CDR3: CASTPWTSGSGEQFF. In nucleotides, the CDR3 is TGTGCCAGCACCCCCTGGACTAGCGGGAGCGGTGAGCAGTTCTTC.

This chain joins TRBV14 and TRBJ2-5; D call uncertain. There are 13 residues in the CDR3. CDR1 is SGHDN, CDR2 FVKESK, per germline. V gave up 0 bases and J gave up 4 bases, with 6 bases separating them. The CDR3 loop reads CASSQDLSETQYF. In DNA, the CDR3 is TGTGCCAGCAGCCAAGATCTGTCAGAGACCCAGTACTTC.

In nucleotides, the CDR3 is TGTGCCAGCAGCTATTTTACAGGGTACCGTGAGCAGTTCTTC. Protein: CASSYFTGYREQFF. V is TRBV14 and J is TRBJ2-1, with TRBD1 as a possible D gene (6 bases). Deletions cut 5 bases from V and 9 bases from J, with 17 bases between. There are 14 residues in the CDR3. Germline V gene lookup returns CDR1 SGHDN and CDR2 FVKESK.

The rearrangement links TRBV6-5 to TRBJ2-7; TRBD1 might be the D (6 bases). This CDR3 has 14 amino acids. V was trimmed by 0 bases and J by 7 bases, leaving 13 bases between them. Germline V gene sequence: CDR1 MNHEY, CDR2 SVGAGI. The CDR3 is CASSYSTGTREQYF. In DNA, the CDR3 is TGTGCCAGCAGTTACTCGACAGGCACTCGGGAGCAGTACTTC.

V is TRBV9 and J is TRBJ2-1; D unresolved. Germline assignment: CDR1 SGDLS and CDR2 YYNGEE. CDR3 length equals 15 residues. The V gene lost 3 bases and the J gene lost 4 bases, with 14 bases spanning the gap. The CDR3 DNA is TGTGCCAGCAGCGCTGAGGTGGCAATTTACAATGAGCAGTTCTTC. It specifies CASSAEVAIYNEQFF.

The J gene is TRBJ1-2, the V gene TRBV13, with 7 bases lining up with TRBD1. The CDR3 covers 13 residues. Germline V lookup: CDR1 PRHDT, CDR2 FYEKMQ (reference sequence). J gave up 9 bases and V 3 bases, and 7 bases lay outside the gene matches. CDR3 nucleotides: TGTGCCAGCAGCTTCGGACAGGAGGAGAGCTACACCTTC. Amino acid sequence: CASSFGQEESYTF.

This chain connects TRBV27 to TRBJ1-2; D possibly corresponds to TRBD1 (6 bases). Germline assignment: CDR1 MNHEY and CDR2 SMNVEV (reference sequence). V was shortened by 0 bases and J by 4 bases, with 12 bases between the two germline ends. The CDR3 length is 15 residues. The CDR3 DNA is TGTGCCAGCAGTTTATCTAGGGGGACAACCTATGGCTACACCTTC. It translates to CASSLSRGTTYGYTF.

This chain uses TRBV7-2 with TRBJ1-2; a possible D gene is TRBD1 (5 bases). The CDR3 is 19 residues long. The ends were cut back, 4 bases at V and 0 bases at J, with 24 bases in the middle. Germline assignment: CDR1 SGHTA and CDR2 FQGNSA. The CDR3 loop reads CASSSPLFDDSPSNYGYTF. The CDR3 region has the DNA TGTGCCAGCAGCTCCCCACTTTTTGATGACAGTCCATCTAACTATGGCTACACCTTC.

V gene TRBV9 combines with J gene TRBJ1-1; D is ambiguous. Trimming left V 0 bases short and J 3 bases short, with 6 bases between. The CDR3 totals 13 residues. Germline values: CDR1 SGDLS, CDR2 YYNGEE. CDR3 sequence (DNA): TGTGCCAGCAGCGTAGCTGGGGACACTGAAGCTTTCTTT. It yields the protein CASSVAGDTEAFF. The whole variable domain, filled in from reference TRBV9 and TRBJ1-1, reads DSGVTQTPKHLITATGQRVTLRCSPRSGDLSVYWYQQSLDQGLQFLIQYYNGEERAKGNILERFSAQQFPDLHSELNLSSLELGDSALYFCASSVAGDTEAFFGQGTRLTVV.